This TCR beta chain stems from a study of T cells after yellow fever vaccination. TCRdb redid the calling of the 5' RACE reads with MiXCR, one entry per CDR3 protein. Of approximately 70,000 distinct CDR3 sequences listed, approximately 6.1% are singletons. This CDR3 is 15 amino acids long. The V segment lost 0 bases and the J segment 7 bases; nucleotides outside the gene matches: 6. Per the germline V gene, CDR1 is LNHNV and CDR2 is YYDKDF (reference sequence). This clonotype was detected only a few times. This sample comprised CD8+ T cells sorted from PBMCs, obtained about 49 days after the first yellow fever vaccination. The TCR comes from a man aged 18-30 years who received the YFV17D yellow fever vaccine. The V call is TRBV15, the J call TRBJ1-2; 9 bases fit TRBD1. The CDR3 DNA sequence: TGTGCCACCAGCAGAGATTCTACAGGGGGCTCTGGCTACACCTTC. Residues: CATSRDSTGGSGYTF.